Presented here are 8 T cell receptor beta chains from one specimen sequenced in a study of blood T cell repertoires in COVID-19. Sequenced by immunoSEQ multiplex PCR; TCRdb stores in-frame clones only, minus some. The sample shows 250,000 to 300,000 clones, about nine tenths of them seen only once. Sequencing was done on a sample of peripheral blood. These receptors originate from a woman aged 60 to 75 with acute or convalescent COVID-19.

This rearrangement joins TRBV27 to TRBJ2-3, with 8 bases matching TRBD2. This CDR3 comprises 17 residues. V trimming: 2 bases; J trimming: 5 bases; junction bases outside the gene matches: 12. Per germline, CDR1 MNHEY and CDR2 SMNVEV (reference sequence). The chain's CDR3 is CASSLERLAGGLDTQYF. The CDR3 DNA reads TGTGCCAGCAGTTTAGAGAGGCTGGCGGGGGGTTTAGATACGCAGTATTTT.

The V and J genes are TRBV10-3 and TRBJ2-3; TRBD1 is a possible D gene (5 bases). Germline V gives CDR1 ENHRY, CDR2 SYGVKD. This CDR3 spans 15 amino acids. Trimming shortened V by 10 bases and J by 2 bases, and 19 bases separated the two germline ends. CDR3 DNA sequence: TGTGCCACTCGAGTTGGAGACAGCAACACAGATACGCAGTATTTT. This gives the protein CATRVGDSNTDTQYF.

The rearrangement joins TRBV3-1 (or the pseudogene TRBV3-2) to TRBJ2-6; 8 positions match TRBD1. The CDR3 sequence is 17 residues long. Germline V gene data show CDR1 as LGHDT and CDR2 as YNNKEL (reference sequence). The V segment lost 5 bases and the J segment 0 bases; nucleotides outside the gene matches: 6. The CDR3 bases are TGTGCCAGCAGCTCTGGACAGGGACACTCTGGGGCCAACGTCCTGACTTTC. Its protein is CASSSGQGHSGANVLTF.

V and J are TRBV25-1 and TRBJ1-1; D is unresolved. V was cut by 2 bases and J by 1 base, with 5 bases left in between. The CDR3 runs 13 residues. In germline, CDR1 is MGHDK, CDR2 SYGVNS. The CDR3 reads CASSELGNTEAFF. CDR3 in DNA: TGTGCCAGCAGTGAACTCGGGAACACTGAAGCTTTCTTT.

The chain carries TRBV19 and TRBJ1-5; the match to TRBD1 covers 7 bases. The J segment lost 1 base and the V segment lost 7 bases, leaving 4 bases of the junction unmatched. Germline V lookup: CDR1 LNHDA, CDR2 SQIVND (reference sequence). There are 14 residues in the CDR3. The CDR3 loop is CASTPTGSNQPQHF. CDR3 in DNA: TGTGCCAGTACCCCGACAGGGAGCAATCAGCCCCAGCATTTT.

V is TRBV30 and J is TRBJ2-3, with D possibly TRBD1 on 6 matching bases. The CDR3 is 15 residues long. Trimming removed 3 bases at V and 4 bases at J, with 17 bases between. Per the germline V gene, CDR1 is GTSNPN and CDR2 is SVGIG (reference sequence). CDR3 in DNA: TGTGCCTGGAGCCCTGAAACAGGGCGCGCAGATACGCAGTATTTT. This encodes CAWSPETGRADTQYF.

The chain links TRBV5-1 to TRBJ2-5; D might be TRBD1 (5 bases). The length of the CDR3 is 16 residues. Germline CDR1 is SGHRS and CDR2 is YFSETQ. The ends were cut back, 3 bases at V and 5 bases at J, with 20 bases in the middle. The CDR3 loop reads CASSSMPQGRKETQYF. The DNA of the CDR3 is TGCGCCAGCAGCTCCATGCCCCAGGGAAGGAAGGAGACCCAGTACTTC.

The gene calls are TRBV11-3 and TRBJ2-1; D is possibly TRBD1 (5 bases). There are 13 residues in the CDR3. Germline V lookup: CDR1 SGHNT, CDR2 YENEEA. Trimming left V 4 bases short and J 4 bases short, with 8 bases between. The CDR3, as DNA: TGTGCCAGCAGCTCCCCAGGGTACAATGAGCAGTTCTTC. Translating it yields CASSSPGYNEQFF.